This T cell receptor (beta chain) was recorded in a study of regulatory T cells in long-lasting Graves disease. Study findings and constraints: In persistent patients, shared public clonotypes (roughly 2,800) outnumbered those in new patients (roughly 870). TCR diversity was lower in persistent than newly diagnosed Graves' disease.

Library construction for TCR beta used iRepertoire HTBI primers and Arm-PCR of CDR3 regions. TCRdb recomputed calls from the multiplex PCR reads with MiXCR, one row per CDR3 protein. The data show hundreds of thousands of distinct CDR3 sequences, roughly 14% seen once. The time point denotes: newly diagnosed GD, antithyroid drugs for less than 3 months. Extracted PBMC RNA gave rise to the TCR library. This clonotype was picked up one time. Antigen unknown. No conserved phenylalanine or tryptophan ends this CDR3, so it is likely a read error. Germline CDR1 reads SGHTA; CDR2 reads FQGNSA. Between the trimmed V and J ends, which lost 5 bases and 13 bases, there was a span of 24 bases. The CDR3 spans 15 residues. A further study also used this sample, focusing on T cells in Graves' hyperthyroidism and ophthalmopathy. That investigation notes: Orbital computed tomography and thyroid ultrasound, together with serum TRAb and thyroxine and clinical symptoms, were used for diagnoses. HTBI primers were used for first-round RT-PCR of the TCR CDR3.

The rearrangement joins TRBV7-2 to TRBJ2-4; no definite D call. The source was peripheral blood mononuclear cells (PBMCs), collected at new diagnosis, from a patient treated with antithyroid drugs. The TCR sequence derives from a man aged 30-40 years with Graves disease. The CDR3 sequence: CASSQEPRSYNEQYL. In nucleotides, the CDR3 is TGTGCCAGCAGCCAAGAACCCCGATCCTACAATGAGCAGTACCTC.